Below are 22 T cell receptor beta chains sequenced from a single sample in a study of T cell clonotyping in hematopoietic cell transplantation. The data were produced by immunoSEQ multiplex PCR, yet TCRdb's version contains in-frame clones alone and is incomplete. The profile covers about 2,800 clones, with 83% appearing a single time and approximately 30% taken by the ten largest. The sequenced sample was PBMCs, obtained 180 days after allogeneic stem cell transplant. The receptors come from a female patient between 35 and 55 years old who had an allogeneic stem cell transplant from a related donor, so T cells may come from the graft donor. Some clones in this sample may be carry-over from other donors' samples.

This clone was detected a few times. The chain joins TRBV25-1 to TRBJ2-7; D possibly corresponds to TRBD1 (5 bases). Germline V gene data show CDR1 as MGHDK and CDR2 as SYGVNS. V was trimmed by 7 bases and J by 4 bases, leaving 11 bases between them. The CDR3 spans 12 residues. CDR3 sequence (DNA): TGTGCCAGCACCTTAGGGGCGTACGAGCAGTACTTC. Its protein is CASTLGAYEQYF.

J is TRBJ2-5 and V is TRBV7-6; 7 bases are a match to TRBD1. V lost 5 bases to trimming and J lost 9 bases; unmatched junction nucleotides: 12. This CDR3 has 14 amino acids. Germline CDR1 and CDR2: SGHVS and FNYEAQ. CDR3 residues: CASSPTRGKGAQYF. The CDR3 DNA reads as TGTGCCAGCAGCCCAACCAGGGGGAAAGGGGCCCAGTACTTC.

V and J are TRBV30 and TRBJ2-3; 14 nucleotides align to TRBD2. There are 15 residues in the CDR3. Germline trimming cut 3 bases from V and 3 bases from J; bases unmatched to any gene: 2. CDR1 is GTSNPN and CDR2 is SVGIG in the germline V gene (reference sequence). CDR3 in amino acids: CAWSGLAGGTDTQYF. For the CDR3, the DNA is TGTGCCTGGAGCGGACTAGCGGGAGGAACAGATACGCAGTATTTT.

This chain connects TRBV25-1 to TRBJ2-3; D is undetermined. Germline V gene sequence: CDR1 MGHDK, CDR2 SYGVNS. This CDR3 spans 11 amino acids. The V end lost 4 bases, the J end lost 5 bases, and 4 bases lay between the germline ends. CDR3 amino acids: CASSVGDTQYF. CDR3 in DNA: TGTGCCAGCAGTGTTGGAGATACGCAGTATTTT.

The chain couples TRBV11-2 to TRBJ2-7, with 9 bases aligning to TRBD2. Trimming took 0 bases from V and 1 from J; bases not matched to a gene: 1. Germline V gene data show CDR1 as SGHAT and CDR2 as FQNNGV. The CDR3 runs 15 residues. Written as DNA, the CDR3 is TGTGCCAGCAGCTTAGAGACTAGCGGATCCTACGAGCAGTACTTC. Encoded protein: CASSLETSGSYEQYF.

The chain combines TRBV11-2 with TRBJ1-2, with a weak D call TRBD1 (6 bases). CDR1 SGHAT and CDR2 FQNNGV come from the germline V gene. The CDR3 is 14 residues long. Deletions cut 1 base from V and 6 bases from J, with 12 bases between. The CDR3 protein is CASSLVGAVHGYTF. DNA for the CDR3: TGTGCCAGCAGCTTAGTGGGGGCAGTCCATGGCTACACCTTC.

The chain combines TRBV5-6 with TRBJ1-1; TRBD1 matches 7 bases. The CDR3 sequence is 14 residues long. Germline V lookup: CDR1 SGHDT, CDR2 YYEEEE. V was pared by 0 bases and J by 6 bases, with 5 bases of the junction left unmatched. CDR3 loop: CASSLAQTGAEAFF. The CDR3 DNA follows: TGTGCCAGCAGCTTGGCACAAACAGGGGCTGAAGCTTTCTTT.

The gene calls are TRBV27 and TRBJ2-6, with 12 bases fitting TRBD1. Germline CDR1 MNHEY, CDR2 SMNVEV (reference sequence). CDR3 length: 19 residues. The V gene end was trimmed by 8 bases and the J gene end by 0 bases; junction bases not matched to a gene: 11. For the CDR3, the DNA is TGTGCCAGCTACCCTAGGGACAGGGGGCGCCGCTCTGGGGCCAACGTCCTGACTTTC. Translated: CASYPRDRGRRSGANVLTF. Based on the CDR3 plus reference TRBV27 and TRBJ2-6, the full variable domain is EAQVTQNPRYLITVTGKKLTVTCSQNMNHEYMSWYRQDPGLGLRQIYYSMNVEVTDKGDVPEGYKVSRKEKRNFPLILESPSPNQTSLYFCASYPRDRGRRSGANVLTFGAGSRLTVL.

V gene TRBV28 combines with J gene TRBJ2-1; 8 bases fit TRBD2. There are 14 residues in the CDR3. Unmatched junction bases numbered 6, after V lost 4 bases and J lost 7 bases. CDR1 MDHEN and CDR2 SYDVKM come from the germline V gene. The CDR3 DNA follows: TGTGCCAGCAGTTCCTTAGCGGGACTGAATGAGCAGTTCTTC. Its protein product is CASSSLAGLNEQFF.

The chain is built from TRBV7-9 and TRBJ2-7, with 9 bases matching TRBD1. Trimming removed 7 bases from V and 5 bases from J; junction bases left unmatched: 15. Germline V gene lookup returns CDR1 SEHNR and CDR2 FQNEAQ (reference sequence). The CDR3 runs to 16 residues. CDR3 sequence: CASTPKPGQGDHEQYF. Here the CDR3 DNA reads TGTGCCAGCACCCCAAAGCCGGGACAGGGAGACCACGAGCAGTACTTC. The complete variable domain, with remaining parts taken from reference TRBV7-9 and TRBJ2-7, reads DTGVSQNPRHKITKRGQNVTFRCDPISEHNRLYWYRQTLGQGPEFLTYFQNEAQLEKSRLLSDRFSAERPKGSFSTLEIQRTEQGDSAMYLCASTPKPGQGDHEQYFGPGTRLTVT.

With respect to this clone: This sample includes further DNA sequences coding for the same CDR3. The chain combines TRBV19 with TRBJ2-3; D remains unclear. The CDR3 is made up of 15 amino acids. Germline V gene sequence: CDR1 LNHDA, CDR2 SQIVND (reference sequence). V was cut by 0 bases and J by 1 base, with 8 bases left in between. The CDR3: CASSIEGLGTDTQYF. CDR3 nucleotides: TGTGCCAGTAGTATAGAGGGCCTCGGCACAGATACGCAGTATTTT.

V gene TRBV19 combines with J gene TRBJ2-3; D is unresolved. The germline gives CDR1 LNHDA, CDR2 SQIVND (reference sequence). The CDR3 sequence is 15 residues long. V shed 7 bases and J shed 0 bases, with 14 bases lying between them. CDR3 loop: CASTLLGSSTDTQYF. The CDR3 coding sequence is TGTGCCAGTACCCTGTTAGGATCTAGCACAGATACGCAGTATTTT.

The rearrangement uses TRBV14 and TRBJ2-7; D gene ambiguous. Trimming stripped 1 base from V and 2 bases from J, with 9 bases between. This CDR3 comprises 14 residues. Looked up from germline, CDR1 is SGHDN and CDR2 is FVKESK. CDR3 sequence reads: CASSQAGRPYEQYF. In DNA, the CDR3 is TGTGCCAGCAGCCAAGCCGGGCGGCCCTACGAGCAGTACTTC.

The chain has TRBV7-2 and TRBJ2-2, with 12 nucleotides matching TRBD2. The CDR3 is 19 residues long. Germline values: CDR1 SGHTA, CDR2 FQGNSA. Trimming cost V 2 bases and J 4 bases; bases outside gene matches: 11. Written as DNA, the CDR3 is TGTGCCAGCAGCTTAAGCGGGGCTAGCGGGAGGGTGGGCACCGGGGAGCTGTTTTTT. It yields the protein CASSLSGASGRVGTGELFF.

This clone was observed once. This chain links TRBV5-4 with TRBJ1-2; TRBD1 matches at 7 bases. Germline V gene sequence: CDR1 SGHNT, CDR2 YYREEE (reference sequence). This CDR3 contains 12 residues. J gave up 4 bases and V 4 bases, and 1 base lay outside the gene matches. CDR3 amino acids: CASSGDSYGYTF. CDR3 nucleotides: TGTGCCAGCAGCGGGGACAGCTATGGCTACACCTTC.

This clone was recorded a few times. V usage is TRBV4-2 and J usage is TRBJ2-3, with D tentatively TRBD2 (6 bases). The germline CDR1 and CDR2 sequences are LGHNA and YNFKEQ. Trimming pared 5 bases from V and 6 bases from J, leaving 15 bases between. The CDR3 has 14 amino acids. CDR3 nucleotide sequence: TGTGCCAGCAGCGGCAGCGGGCCCGGGGATACGCAGTATTTT. Translation: CASSGSGPGDTQYF.

The chain uses TRBV2 and TRBJ1-1, with no clear D. Looked up from germline, CDR1 is SNHLY and CDR2 is FYNNEI. The ends were cut back, 7 bases at V and 4 bases at J, with 10 bases in the middle. The CDR3 is 12 residues long. CDR3: CASTASSTEAFF. The CDR3 DNA is TGTGCCAGCACGGCGAGCTCCACTGAAGCTTTCTTT.

This clone appeared a few times. The chain recombines TRBV27 with TRBJ2-6, with D hard to call. Germline V lookup: CDR1 MNHEY, CDR2 SMNVEV (reference sequence). V was shortened by 3 bases and J by 0 bases, with 6 bases between the two germline ends. CDR3 size: 15 residues. The CDR3 is CASSFGHSGANVLTF. CDR3 nucleotides: TGTGCCAGCAGTTTCGGGCACTCTGGGGCCAACGTCCTGACTTTC.

The chain combines TRBV2 with TRBJ2-7; D call uncertain. V lost 3 bases and J lost 0, with 12 bases in between. The CDR3 covers 15 residues. The V gene's germline CDR1 is SNHLY and CDR2 FYNNEI. CDR3 coding DNA: TGTGCCAGCAGTGAGGAAGATCAGAGCTCCTACGAGCAGTACTTC. It yields the protein CASSEEDQSSYEQYF.

The V and J genes are TRBV5-6 and TRBJ1-2; TRBD1 is a possible D gene (5 bases). Trimming pared 0 bases from V and 0 bases from J, leaving 6 bases between. CDR3 size: 14 residues. Per the germline V gene, CDR1 is SGHDT and CDR2 is YYEEEE. CDR3 DNA sequence: TGTGCCAGCAGCTTGGCGGGACCTAACTATGGCTACACCTTC. Its translation: CASSLAGPNYGYTF. Full variable domain (remainder filled in from reference TRBV5-6 and TRBJ1-2): DAGVTQSPTHLIKTRGQQVTLRCSPKSGHDTVSWYQQALGQGPQFIFQYYEEEERQRGNFPDRFSGHQFPNYSSELNVNALLLGDSALYLCASSLAGPNYGYTFGSGTRLTVV.

V usage is TRBV4-2 and J usage is TRBJ1-1; the match to TRBD1 covers 7 bases. J was trimmed by 4 bases and V by 7 bases; bases with no gene match: 6. The CDR3 is 13 amino acids. Looked up from germline, CDR1 is LGHNA and CDR2 is YNFKEQ. CDR3 sequence: CASNSQGGTEAFF. In DNA form, the CDR3 reads TGTGCCAGCAACTCCCAGGGGGGCACTGAAGCTTTCTTT.

In its sample, this clone was seen once. The chain carries TRBV11-3 and TRBJ1-4, with no clear D. The CDR3 has 15 amino acids. From germline, CDR1 is SGHNT and CDR2 YENEEA. V was shortened by 0 bases and J by 4 bases, with 9 bases between the two germline ends. The CDR3 sequence is CASSLDEGLNEKLFF. The CDR3 bases are TGTGCCAGCAGCTTAGATGAGGGCCTTAATGAAAAACTGTTTTTT.